This T cell receptor (beta chain) appears in the sequencing data of a study of blood T cell repertoires in COVID-19. Sequenced by immunoSEQ multiplex PCR; TCRdb stores in-frame clones only, minus some. This table has roughly 170,000 clones, about nine tenths appearing once. Germline-derived CDR1 and CDR2 are SNHLY and FYNNEI. Trimming took off 9 bases at V and 1 base at J, with 9 bases between the two ends. CDR3 length: 12 residues. This TCR was recovered from a man in his 70s with active or convalescent COVID-19. The V and J genes are TRBV2 and TRBJ1-1, with D hard to call. Sequencing input: peripheral blood. The CDR3 protein is CARSTRNTEAFF. As DNA, the CDR3 is TGTGCCAGATCGACTCGGAACACTGAAGCTTTCTTT.